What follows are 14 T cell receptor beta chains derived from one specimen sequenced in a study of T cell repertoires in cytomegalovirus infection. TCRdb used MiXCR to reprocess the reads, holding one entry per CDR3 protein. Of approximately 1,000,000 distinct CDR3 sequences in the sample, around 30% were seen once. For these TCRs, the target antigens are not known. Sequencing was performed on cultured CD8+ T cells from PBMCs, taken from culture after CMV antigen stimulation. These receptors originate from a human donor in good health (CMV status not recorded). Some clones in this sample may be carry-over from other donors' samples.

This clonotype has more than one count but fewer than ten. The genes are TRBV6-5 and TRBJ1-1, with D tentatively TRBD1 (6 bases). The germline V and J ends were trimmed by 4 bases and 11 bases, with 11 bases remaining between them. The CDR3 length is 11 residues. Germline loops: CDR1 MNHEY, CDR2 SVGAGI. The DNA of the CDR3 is TGTGCCAGCAGTTCCAGGGGTCAGGCTTTCTTT. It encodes CASSSRGQAFF.

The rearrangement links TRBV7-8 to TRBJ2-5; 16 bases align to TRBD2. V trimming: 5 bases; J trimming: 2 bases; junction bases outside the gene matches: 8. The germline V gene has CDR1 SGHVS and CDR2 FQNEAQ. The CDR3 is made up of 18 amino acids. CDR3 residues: CASSHPGLAGGQQETQYF. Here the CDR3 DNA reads TGTGCCAGCAGCCATCCGGGACTAGCGGGGGGGCAGCAAGAGACCCAGTACTTC.

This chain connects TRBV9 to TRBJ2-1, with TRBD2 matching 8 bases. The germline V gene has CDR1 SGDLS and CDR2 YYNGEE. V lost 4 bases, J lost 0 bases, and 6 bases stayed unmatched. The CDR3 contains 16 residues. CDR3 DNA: TGTGCCAGCAGCAGAGCGAGCGGGGGCTCCTACAATGAGCAGTTCTTC. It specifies CASSRASGGSYNEQFF.

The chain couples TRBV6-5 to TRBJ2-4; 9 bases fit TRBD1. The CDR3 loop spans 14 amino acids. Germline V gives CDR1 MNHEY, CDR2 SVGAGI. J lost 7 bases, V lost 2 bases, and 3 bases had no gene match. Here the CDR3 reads CASSYTGGINIQYF. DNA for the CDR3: TGTGCCAGCAGTTACACAGGGGGCATCAACATTCAGTACTTC.

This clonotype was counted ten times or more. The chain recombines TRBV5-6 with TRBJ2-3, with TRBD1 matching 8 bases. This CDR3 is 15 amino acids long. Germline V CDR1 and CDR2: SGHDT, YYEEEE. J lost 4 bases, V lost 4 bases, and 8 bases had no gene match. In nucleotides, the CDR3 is TGTGCCAGCAGCCCGGACAGGGTTTTTTCAGATACGCAGTATTTT. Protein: CASSPDRVFSDTQYF.

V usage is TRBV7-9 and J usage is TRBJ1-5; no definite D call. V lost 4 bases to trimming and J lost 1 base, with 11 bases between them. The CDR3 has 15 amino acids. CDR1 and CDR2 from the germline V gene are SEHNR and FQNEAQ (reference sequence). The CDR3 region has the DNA TGTGCCAGCAGCTCTTTGTCTGGGAGCAATCAGCCCCAGCATTTT. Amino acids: CASSSLSGSNQPQHF.

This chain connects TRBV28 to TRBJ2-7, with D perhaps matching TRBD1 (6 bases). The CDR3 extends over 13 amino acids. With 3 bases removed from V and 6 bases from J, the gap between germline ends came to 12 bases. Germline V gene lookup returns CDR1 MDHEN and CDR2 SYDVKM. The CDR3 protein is CASSLTGSGEQYV. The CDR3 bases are TGTGCCAGCAGTTTGACAGGCTCGGGCGAGCAGTACGTC.

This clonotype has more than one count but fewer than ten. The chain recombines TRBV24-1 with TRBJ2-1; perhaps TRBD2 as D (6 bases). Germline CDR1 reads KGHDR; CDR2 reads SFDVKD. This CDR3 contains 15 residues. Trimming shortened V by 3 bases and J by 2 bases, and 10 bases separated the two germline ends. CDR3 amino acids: CATSDPGVTYNEQFF. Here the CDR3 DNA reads TGTGCCACCAGTGATCCGGGGGTCACCTACAATGAGCAGTTCTTC.

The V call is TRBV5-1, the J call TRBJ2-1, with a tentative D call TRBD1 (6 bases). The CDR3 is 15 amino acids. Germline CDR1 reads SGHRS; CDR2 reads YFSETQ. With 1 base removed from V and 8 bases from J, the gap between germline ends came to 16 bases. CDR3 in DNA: TGCGCCAGCAGCTTGATGAAGGGGGAGAAGGATGAGCAGTTCTTC. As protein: CASSLMKGEKDEQFF.

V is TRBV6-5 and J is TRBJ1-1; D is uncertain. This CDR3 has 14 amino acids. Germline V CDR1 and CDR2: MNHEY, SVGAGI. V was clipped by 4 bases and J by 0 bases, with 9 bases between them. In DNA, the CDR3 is TGTGCCAGCAGTTGGCAGAGTTTGAACACTGAAGCTTTCTTT. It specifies CASSWQSLNTEAFF.

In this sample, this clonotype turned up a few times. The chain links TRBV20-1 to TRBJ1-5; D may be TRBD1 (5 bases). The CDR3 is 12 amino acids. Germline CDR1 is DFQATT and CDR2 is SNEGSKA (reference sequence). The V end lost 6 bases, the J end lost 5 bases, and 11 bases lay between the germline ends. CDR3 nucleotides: TGCAGTGCGGAAGGGGAGGATCAGCCCCAGCATTTT. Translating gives CSAEGEDQPQHF.

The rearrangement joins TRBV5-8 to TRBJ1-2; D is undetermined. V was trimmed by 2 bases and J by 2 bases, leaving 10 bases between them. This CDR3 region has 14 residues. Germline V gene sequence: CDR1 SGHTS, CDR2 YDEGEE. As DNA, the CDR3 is TGTGCCAGCAGCTTAGGATCCAGGAACTATGGCTACACCTTC. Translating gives CASSLGSRNYGYTF.

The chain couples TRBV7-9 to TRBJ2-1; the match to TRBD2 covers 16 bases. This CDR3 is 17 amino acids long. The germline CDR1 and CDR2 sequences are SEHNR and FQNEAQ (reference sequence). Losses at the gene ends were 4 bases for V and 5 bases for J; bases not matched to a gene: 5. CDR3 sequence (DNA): TGTGCCAGCAGCTCCGGGACTAGCGGGGGGGCCAACAATGAGCAGTTCTTC. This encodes CASSSGTSGGANNEQFF.

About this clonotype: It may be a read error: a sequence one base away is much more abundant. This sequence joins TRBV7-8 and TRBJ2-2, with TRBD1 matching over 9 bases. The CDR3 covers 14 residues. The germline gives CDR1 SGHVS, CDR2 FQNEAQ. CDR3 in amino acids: CVSRVTGGAGELFF. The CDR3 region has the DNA TGTGTCAGCAGAGTGACAGGGGGTGCCGGGGAGCTGTTTTTT. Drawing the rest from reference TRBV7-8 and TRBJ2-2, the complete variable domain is GAGVSQSPRYKVAKRGQDVALRCDPISGHVSLFWYQQALGQGPEFLTYFQNEAQLDKSGLPSDRFFAERPEGSVSTLKIQRTQQEDSAVYLCVSRVTGGAGELFFGEGSRLTVL.